The 23 T cell receptor beta chains below come from one sample, sequenced in a study of T cells in Graves' hyperthyroidism and ophthalmopathy. Researchers amplified the TCR beta CDR3 regions from RNA transcripts. Carried out on the TCR CDR3, a first-round RT-PCR used the HTBI primer set. TCRdb re-derived calls from the multiplex PCR reads in MiXCR, one entry per CDR3 protein. Of approximately 380,000 distinct CDR3 sequences in the sample, roughly an eighth were seen once. Sequencing was carried out using blood. The receptors derive from a man aged 45-65 years with Graves' ophthalmopathy.

This clonotype was seen many times. The V gene is TRBV28, the J gene TRBJ2-7, with D maybe TRBD2 (5 bases). Germline loops: CDR1 MDHEN, CDR2 SYDVKM. Trimming shortened V by 7 bases and J by 3 bases, and 13 bases separated the two germline ends. The CDR3 runs 13 residues. CDR3 in amino acids: CASTNVRDYEQYF. The CDR3 DNA is TGTGCCAGCACCAACGTCCGGGACTACGAGCAGTACTTC.

This clonotype has more than one count but fewer than ten. This chain links TRBV7-9 with TRBJ2-4; 7 nucleotides line up with TRBD2. V was pared by 5 bases and J by 6 bases, with 7 bases of the junction left unmatched. This CDR3 is built from 14 residues. From germline, CDR1 is SEHNR and CDR2 FQNEAQ (reference sequence). The CDR3 sequence: CASSPGLDLNIQYF. For the CDR3, the DNA is TGTGCCAGCAGCCCTGGACTAGACTTAAACATTCAGTACTTC.

This clonotype was observed many times. This chain links TRBV2 with TRBJ2-6; D is undetermined. Germline V gives CDR1 SNHLY, CDR2 FYNNEI. The CDR3 contains 14 residues. V shed 7 bases and J shed 2 bases, with 9 bases lying between them. CDR3 protein: CASKNPPGANVLTF. The CDR3 region has the DNA TGTGCCAGCAAAAACCCCCCTGGGGCCAACGTCCTGACTTTC.

This clonotype was counted ten times or more. CDR3 region: CASAYGGYGNYGYTF. CDR3 DNA sequence: TGTGCCAGCGCCTACGGGGGGTACGGGAACTATGGCTACACCTTC. This rearrangement joins TRBV12-3 or TRBV12-4 to TRBJ1-2; the D gene is possibly TRBD1 (5 bases). Trimming cost V 8 bases and J 2 bases, with 18 bases left between them. This CDR3 spans 15 amino acids.

This clonotype turned up a few times. The rearrangement uses TRBV5-1 and TRBJ1-3, with D uncertain. The germline CDR1 and CDR2 sequences are SGHRS and YFSETQ. CDR3 length: 13 amino acids. Deletions cut 5 bases from V and 0 bases from J, with 6 bases between. The CDR3, as DNA: TGCGCCAGCAGGGAGGGCTCTGGAAACACCATATATTTT. Residues: CASREGSGNTIYF.

DNA of the CDR3: TGCGCCAGCAGCTCGAAACAACAGGGGGCGCTGACGGAGACCCAGTACTTC. Its protein is CASSSKQQGALTETQYF. This chain connects TRBV5-1 to TRBJ2-5; 9 bases match TRBD1. This CDR3 spans 17 amino acids. V lost 3 bases, J lost 5 bases, and 14 bases stayed unmatched. CDR1 and CDR2 from the germline V gene are SGHRS and YFSETQ.

On this clonotype itself: A clone one base away is much larger, so this may be a read error. The CDR3 here is CASSLPPRETQYF. CDR3 in DNA: TGTGCCAGCTCACTACCCCCCAGAGAGACCCAGTACTTC. This rearrangement joins TRBV18 to TRBJ2-5; the D is unclear. The CDR3 loop spans 13 amino acids. Germline loops: CDR1 KGHSH, CDR2 LQKENI. The germline V and J ends were trimmed by 4 bases and 4 bases, with 10 bases remaining between them.

This clonotype was detected many times. The V call is TRBV7-3, the J call TRBJ2-1; a weak D match, TRBD2 (5 bases). Trimming took off 5 bases at V and 6 bases at J, with 20 bases between the two ends. The CDR3 is 16 amino acids. CDR1 and CDR2 (germline): SGHTA, FQGTGA. This chain's CDR3 is CASSPRQAVAGNEQFF. DNA of the CDR3: TGTGCCAGCAGCCCCCGCCAAGCGGTAGCCGGCAATGAGCAGTTCTTC.

Many counts were recorded for this clonotype. The chain has TRBV5-1 and TRBJ1-2, with a tentative D call TRBD1 (6 bases). CDR1 SGHRS and CDR2 YFSETQ come from the germline V gene. This CDR3 has 14 amino acids. Between the trimmed V and J ends, which lost 2 bases and 5 bases, there was a span of 13 bases. In DNA, the CDR3 is TGCGCCAGCAGCTTCACGGGGGGCTCGTATGGCTACACCTTC. Its translation is CASSFTGGSYGYTF.

There are many counts of this clonotype. CDR3: CSAEGQGAREQYF. The CDR3 region has the DNA TGCAGCGCTGAGGGGCAGGGGGCGCGTGAGCAGTACTTC. The V gene is TRBV29-1, the J gene TRBJ2-7, with TRBD1 matching 8 bases. Unmatched junction bases numbered 12, after V lost 7 bases and J lost 7 bases. Germline-derived CDR1 and CDR2 are SQVTM and ANQGSEA. The CDR3 has 13 amino acids.

This clonotype was detected ten times or more. V is TRBV5-1 and J is TRBJ2-3; TRBD2 matches at 9 bases. V lost 5 bases to trimming and J lost 4 bases; unmatched junction nucleotides: 5. The germline CDR1 and CDR2 sequences are SGHRS and YFSETQ. CDR3 size: 14 residues. This CDR3 reads CASRRIAGADTQYF. The CDR3 region has the DNA TGCGCCAGCAGGAGGATAGCGGGAGCAGATACGCAGTATTTT.

This clonotype was found many times. V and J are TRBV28 and TRBJ2-7; D is perhaps TRBD1 (6 bases). CDR3 size: 15 residues. The V and J ends lost 6 bases and 2 bases respectively, with 17 bases between them. Germline CDR1 and CDR2: MDHEN and SYDVKM. The CDR3: CASSPVGAYTYEQYF. The DNA of the CDR3 is TGTGCCAGCAGCCCGGTGGGGGCGTATACCTACGAGCAGTACTTC.

This clonotype was seen many times. J is TRBJ2-5 and V is TRBV11-3, with 8 bases lining up with TRBD2. Germline V gene lookup returns CDR1 SGHNT and CDR2 YENEEA. This CDR3 region has 16 residues. J was trimmed by 3 bases and V by 5 bases; bases with no gene match: 11. The CDR3 is CASSEGFIAGKETQYF. CDR3 DNA sequence: TGTGCCAGCAGCGAAGGATTCATAGCGGGAAAAGAGACCCAGTACTTC.

V is TRBV5-1 and J is TRBJ2-5, with D hard to call. This CDR3 has 18 amino acids. Trimming took off 7 bases at V and 9 bases at J, with 34 bases between the two ends. Germline-derived CDR1 and CDR2 are SGHRS and YFSETQ. The CDR3 DNA follows: TGCGCCAGCGGCCCCGATGGCCGCATGGGCTCCAAAAGTCCGCCCCAGTACTTC. Protein sequence: CASGPDGRMGSKSPPQYF.

There are a few counts of this clonotype. The chain combines TRBV20-1 with TRBJ2-5; possible D gene TRBD1, 6 bases. The V end lost 0 bases, the J end lost 2 bases, and 13 bases lay between the germline ends. Germline values: CDR1 DFQATT, CDR2 SNEGSKA (reference sequence). The length of the CDR3 is 15 residues. CDR3 protein: CSARDYREGQETQYF. CDR3 DNA sequence: TGCAGTGCTAGAGATTACAGGGAAGGGCAAGAGACCCAGTACTTC.

This chain links TRBV15 with TRBJ1-4, with D maybe TRBD1 (5 bases). Germline V gene sequence: CDR1 LNHNV, CDR2 YYDKDF (reference sequence). V was cut by 4 bases and J by 4 bases, with 16 bases left in between. The CDR3 runs 16 residues. The CDR3 DNA follows: TGTGCCACCAGCAATAACGCGGGGGACTTTAATGAAAAACTGTTTTTT. Translating it yields CATSNNAGDFNEKLFF.

The gene calls are TRBV20-1 and TRBJ2-1; TRBD1 aligns across 9 bases. This CDR3 region has 14 residues. CDR1 is DFQATT and CDR2 is SNEGSKA in the germline V gene (reference sequence). Trimming cost V 3 bases and J 5 bases; bases outside gene matches: 5. Here the CDR3 DNA reads TGCAGTGCTAGCGGGGACAGGGAGCACAATGAGCAGTTCTTC. It translates to CSASGDREHNEQFF.

The chain uses TRBV12-3 or TRBV12-4 and TRBJ1-2, with D unclear. This CDR3 contains 13 residues. V lost 2 bases and J lost 4, with 8 bases in between. The CDR3 is CASSLSASYGYTF. The CDR3, as DNA: TGTGCCAGCAGTTTATCCGCCTCCTATGGCTACACCTTC.

There are many counts of this clonotype. The rearrangement uses TRBV7-9 and TRBJ2-7, with D perhaps TRBD1 or TRBD2 (5 bases each). Germline V gene lookup returns CDR1 SEHNR and CDR2 FQNEAQ (reference sequence). V was trimmed by 4 bases and J by 3 bases, leaving 16 bases between them. The CDR3 is made up of 15 amino acids. The chain's CDR3 is CASSYTTGRNYEQYF. As DNA, the CDR3 is TGTGCCAGCAGCTATACAACGGGACGGAACTACGAGCAGTACTTC. Full variable domain (rest looked up from reference TRBV7-9 and TRBJ2-7): DTGVSQNPRHKITKRGQNVTFRCDPISEHNRLYWYRQTLGQGPEFLTYFQNEAQLEKSRLLSDRFSAERPKGSFSTLEIQRTEQGDSAMYLCASSYTTGRNYEQYFGPGTRLTVT.

The chain employs TRBV7-9 and TRBJ2-7, with D perhaps being TRBD1 or TRBD2 (5 bases each). Looked up from germline, CDR1 is SEHNR and CDR2 is FQNEAQ (reference sequence). CDR3 length: 14 residues. V dropped 4 bases and J dropped 3 bases, with 13 bases sitting between them. As DNA, the CDR3 is TGTGCCAGCAGCTCGGGACGGGGAGACTACGAGCAGTACTTC. Translated: CASSSGRGDYEQYF.

This clonotype was picked up many times. The chain joins TRBV18 to TRBJ2-1; the match to TRBD2 covers 8 bases. The germline gives CDR1 KGHSH, CDR2 LQKENI. With V trimmed by 0 bases and J by 0 bases, 4 bases remained unmatched. The CDR3 sequence is 17 residues long. CDR3 in DNA: TGTGCCAGCTCACCACCGGGGGGGACTAGCTCCTACAATGAGCAGTTCTTC. Translating it yields CASSPPGGTSSYNEQFF.

There are a few counts of this clonotype. The CDR3 region is CASSPRGAGMTQYF. In DNA form, the CDR3 reads TGTGCCAGCAGCCCACGCGGGGCGGGGATGACCCAGTACTTC. The V gene is TRBV12-3 or TRBV12-4, the J gene TRBJ2-5; possible D gene TRBD2, 6 bases. The V end was cut by 6 bases, the J end by 7 bases, with 18 bases between. This CDR3 spans 14 amino acids.

In this sample, this clonotype turned up a few times. This could be a read error, since a much larger clone is one nucleotide away. The chain joins TRBV20-1 to TRBJ2-1; no reliable D call. V shed 0 bases and J shed 5 bases, with 8 bases lying between them. The CDR3 consists of 13 residues. Germline V gene data show CDR1 as DFQATT and CDR2 as SNEGSKA (reference sequence). This chain's CDR3 is CSARDLPHNEQFF. The CDR3, as DNA: TGCAGTGCTAGAGACCTCCCCCACAATGAGCAGTTCTTC.